This TCR beta chain was profiled in a study of T cell repertoires in cytomegalovirus infection. Study results and limitations: Cumulated frequencies of public TCR beta families served to identify carriers of CMV plus the relevant HLA. HLA-C-restricted CMV-specific TCR beta clonotypes prevailed in the ex vivo response.

Only a few counts were recorded for this clonotype. Antigen specificity is unknown. TCRdb passed the reads through MiXCR, listing each CDR3 protein once. Of about 440,000 distinct CDR3 sequences listed, roughly a third were seen once; the top ten hold roughly 15%. Germline V gene data show CDR1 as SEHNR and CDR2 as FQNEAQ (reference sequence). This CDR3 spans 13 amino acids. The V end was cut by 2 bases, the J end by 4 bases, with 8 bases between. The chain uses TRBV7-9 and TRBJ2-5; D might be TRBD2 (6 bases). The TCR sequence derives from a human donor in good health (CMV status not recorded). Some clones in this sample may be carry-over from other donors' samples. The source material was PBMCs. The CDR3 DNA sequence: TGTGCCAGCAGCTTAAATAGCGGAGAGACCCAGTACTTC. Translated: CASSLNSGETQYF. The full variable domain, its missing parts supplied by reference TRBV7-9 and TRBJ2-5, is DTGVSQNPRHKITKRGQNVTFRCDPISEHNRLYWYRQTLGQGPEFLTYFQNEAQLEKSRLLSDRFSAERPKGSFSTLEIQRTEQGDSAMYLCASSLNSGETQYFGPGTRLLVL.